This T cell receptor beta chain was recorded in a study of blood T cell repertoires in COVID-19. Looking at the study overall: The United States, Italy and Spain supplied acute and convalescent COVID-19 samples. Nucleic acid was either cDNA or gDNA, and it came from T cells, B-cell-depleted T cells, or PBMCs.

The CDR3 covers 16 residues. V was pared by 3 bases and J by 3 bases, with 0 bases of the junction left unmatched. Germline V gives CDR1 LNHDA, CDR2 SQIVND (reference sequence). Authors' data handling: Using reference gene primer amplification, nucleated cell counts were estimated. Profiled with immunoSEQ multiplex PCR; TCRdb holds only in-frame clones, not every one. The DNA was the basis for D and trimming; V, J and clone size are from that table. Among some 13,000 clones listed, roughly 89% were seen once. The chain has TRBV19 and TRBJ2-3; TRBD2 agrees at 16 bases. Input material: peripheral blood. The source is a man aged 50 to 60 with active COVID-19. CDR3 amino acids: CASSMGLAGGTDTQYF. DNA of the CDR3: TGTGCCAGTAGTATGGGACTAGCGGGAGGGACAGATACGCAGTATTTT.